This T cell receptor (beta chain) appears in the sequencing data of a study of T cell responses to AZD1222 COVID-19 vaccine. The repertoire was sequenced with immunoSEQ multiplex PCR; TCRdb's copy has only in-frame clones and lacks some. Here the sample spans 85,000 to 95,000 clones, 89% being singletons. Study outcomes and limitations: Donors were largely white British and mainly female; clonal diversity was possibly underestimated.

A single count supports this clone. Its target is not known. The origin of this receptor is an adult who received the AZD1222 COVID-19 vaccine. Material: peripheral blood, obtained 28 days after the second AZD1222 dose.

DNA of the CDR3: TGCGCCAGCAGCCCGGACGTTGTGTCGACCTACGAGCAGTACTTC. Translated: CASSPDVVSTYEQYF. The chain recombines TRBV5-1 with TRBJ2-7; no definite D call. The V and J ends lost 4 bases and 2 bases respectively, with 16 bases between them. Germline assignment: CDR1 SGHRS and CDR2 YFSETQ. This CDR3 has 15 amino acids.